This TCR beta chain was found in a study of cytomegalovirus exposure and HLA in healthy donors. V dropped 1 base and J dropped 4 bases, with 11 bases sitting between them. There are 13 residues in the CDR3. Germline V gives CDR1 GTSNPN, CDR2 SVGIG (reference sequence). Donors in the study were healthy people who gave bone marrow. Findings of the study overall: Per a prior analysis, the majority of TCR beta V segments were productive roughly 87% or roughly 30% of the time. Fewer N-insertions than the roughly 650-donor mean were reportedly shown by an Asian-associated ancestry cluster in a later analysis. The study designated some 180 TCR beta chains cytomegalovirus-associated.

Amplification used 60 Vbeta primers and 13 Jbeta primers. The method was immunoSEQ multiplex PCR; TCRdb's version includes in-frame clones alone and lacks a portion of them. This sample's table has approximately 210,000 clones. For this clone: The antigen is undetermined.

The chain is built from TRBV30 and TRBJ2-7, with D perhaps matching TRBD1 (5 bases). This TCR was sampled from a woman aged 25 to 39 in good health and CMV-seropositive. Sequences were obtained from PBMCs. The CDR3 region has the DNA TGTGCCTGGAGTGCAGGGCAACTTTACGAGCAGTACTTC. The encoded protein is CAWSAGQLYEQYF.